This T cell receptor (beta chain) was obtained from a study of blood T cells in healthy people across ages. From germline, CDR1 is MDHEN and CDR2 SYDVKM. The CDR3 spans 12 residues. Trimming removed 3 bases from V and 10 bases from J, with 12 bases in between. PCR was performed a second time for about 7 to 12 cycles using a sample-barcoded 5' primer and a J-beta primer mix. TCRdb reprocessed the 5' RACE reads with MiXCR, giving one entry per CDR3 protein. The repertoire holds 800,000 to 950,000 distinct CDR3 sequences, with 25% to 35% as singletons. Each donor supplied 7.5 to 10 milliliters of peripheral blood. Per individual sample, total RNA of at least 6 micrograms was extracted. The same sample was also studied in work on T cells of mothers and their children.

The chain has TRBV28 and TRBJ1-1; a possible D gene is TRBD1 (5 bases). The sequence derives from a woman between 35 and 50 years old in good health. Sequenced material: blood. As DNA, the CDR3 is TGTGCCAGCAGTTTGGAGGTGGGGGGAGCTTTCTTT. Its protein is CASSLEVGGAFF.